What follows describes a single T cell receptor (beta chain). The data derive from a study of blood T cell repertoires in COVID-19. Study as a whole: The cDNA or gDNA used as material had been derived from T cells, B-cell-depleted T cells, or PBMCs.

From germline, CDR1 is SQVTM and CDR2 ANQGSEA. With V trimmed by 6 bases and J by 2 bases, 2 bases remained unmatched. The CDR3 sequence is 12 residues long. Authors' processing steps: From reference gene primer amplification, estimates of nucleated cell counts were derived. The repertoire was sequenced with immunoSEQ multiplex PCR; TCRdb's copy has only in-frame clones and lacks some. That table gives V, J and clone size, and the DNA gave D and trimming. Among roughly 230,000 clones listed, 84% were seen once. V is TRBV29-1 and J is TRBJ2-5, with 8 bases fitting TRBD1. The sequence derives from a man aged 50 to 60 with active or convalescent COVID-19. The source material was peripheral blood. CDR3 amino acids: CSVHRGQETQYF. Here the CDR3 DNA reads TGCAGCGTACACAGGGGGCAAGAGACCCAGTACTTC.